By share, the clone carrying this TCR beta chain counts as medium-sized (0.01 to 0.1%). Antigen: not known. Trimming pared 7 bases from V and 0 bases from J, leaving 16 bases between. CDR1 and CDR2 (germline): SGHVS, FQNEAQ. This CDR3 has 16 amino acids. The data derive from a study of spatial heterogeneity in lung cancer. Time point noted: sample taken at primary tumor resection. There were 72 donors, all of them untreated patients with early-stage non-small cell lung cancer. Sequencing was performed on whole RNA extracted from tumor and nontumor lung tissue, or from frozen PBMC, and the material was left unsorted. Study-level findings and limits: It was found that expanded intratumoral alpha and beta TCR counts tracked tumor mutation counts. When ubiquitous and regional expanded TCRs were counted, their numbers tracked ubiquitous and regional nonsynonymous mutations, respectively.

The library protocol tagged each TCR cDNA with a unique molecular identifier. One entry per CDR3 protein results from TCRdb running MiXCR on the 5' RACE reads. The sample lists approximately 3,000 distinct CDR3 sequences; 15% to 20% were seen once. The TCR sequence derives from a male donor with early-stage non-small cell lung cancer. This material consisted of lung tumor tissue, taken at surgery. The chain couples TRBV7-8 to TRBJ2-4, with D uncertain. DNA for the CDR3: TGTGCCAGCACCCCAGACGGTTTTCTAGCCAAAAACATTCAGTACTTC. The encoded protein is CASTPDGFLAKNIQYF.